The clone carrying this T cell receptor (beta chain) was recorded only once. Its cognate antigen is unknown. This sample is drawn from a study of PD-1 blockade in classical Hodgkin lymphoma. On the study more broadly: Patients were administered nivolumab (3 mg/kg intravenously) every 2 weeks. Broader study findings: The study found complete responders had baseline diversity similar to newly diagnosed patients. Only CD4+ TCR diversity, not CD8+, had risen significantly by C4D1.

Brentuximab vedotin exposure varied, and every patient relapsed after autologous stem cell transplantation. CDR3 length: 14 residues. V was clipped by 6 bases and J by 8 bases, with 18 bases between them. Looked up from germline, CDR1 is MDHEN and CDR2 is SYDVKM. Data came from immunoSEQ multiplex PCR; TCRdb stores just in-frame clones and leaves some out. The data hold about 37,000 clones, with 70% to 80% observed a single time. This clonotype was sampled from a human donor with classical Hodgkin lymphoma. The V and J genes are TRBV28 and TRBJ2-3, with D possibly TRBD2 on 6 matching bases. Sequenced material: peripheral blood mononuclear cells (PBMCs), taken at baseline. Here the CDR3 reads CASSLISGEGTQYF. The CDR3 DNA reads TGTGCCAGCAGCCTGATTTCGGGAGAAGGTACGCAGTATTTT.